Each of the 16 T cell receptor beta chains below was sequenced from the same sample in a study of beta chain features in type 1 diabetes. Which antigens these TCRs recognize remains unknown. Investigators reverse transcribed all isolated RNA, so they sequenced expressed TCRB transcripts. The protocol was immunoSEQ multiplex PCR, while the TCRdb copy is restricted to in-frame clones and leaves out a portion. The sample yields 160,000 or so clones, about 8.1% seen once. Findings of the study overall: The study found moderately but significantly shorter TCRB CDR3s in all four CD4+ subsets of Type 1 diabetes patients.

The sequencing sample was made of central memory CD4+ T cells from blood. The receptors come from a woman in her late teens or twenties with type 1 diabetes.

This clone occurred a few times. The V and J genes are TRBV15 and TRBJ2-5, with D uncertain. Germline V gene sequence: CDR1 LNHNV, CDR2 YYDKDF (reference sequence). The germline V and J ends were trimmed by 6 bases and 3 bases, with 8 bases remaining between them. This CDR3 spans 12 amino acids. The CDR3, as DNA: TGTGCCACCAGAAGCACCGAAGAGACCCAGTACTTC. Amino acids: CATRSTEETQYF.

The chain uses TRBV5-1 and TRBJ2-5, with TRBD2 matching over 10 bases. CDR1 is SGHRS, CDR2 YFSETQ, per germline. V shed 4 bases and J 2 bases; nucleotides not matched to a gene: 8. The CDR3 extends over 16 amino acids. The CDR3 sequence is CASSPLATSGQETQYF. Written as DNA, the CDR3 is TGCGCCAGCAGCCCCTTAGCGACTAGCGGGCAAGAGACCCAGTACTTC.

There are a few counts of this clone. This chain connects TRBV5-8 to TRBJ2-2; TRBD2 matches 8 bases. This CDR3 is built from 17 residues. Germline V lookup: CDR1 SGHTS, CDR2 YDEGEE. Trimming took 7 bases from V and 1 from J; bases not matched to a gene: 12. This CDR3 is CASGSSLSGRNTGELFF. The DNA for the CDR3 is TGTGCCAGCGGTTCTTCCTTAAGCGGGAGGAACACCGGGGAGCTGTTTTTT. Full variable domain (rest looked up from reference TRBV5-8 and TRBJ2-2): EAGVTQSPTHLIKTRGQQATLRCSPISGHTSVYWYQQALGLGLQFLLWYDEGEERNRGNFPPRFSGRQFPNYSSELNVNALELEDSALYLCASGSSLSGRNTGELFFGEGSRLTVL.

In its sample, this clone was seen a few times. The rearrangement joins TRBV29-1 to TRBJ2-7, with 7 bases aligning to TRBD2. With V trimmed by 6 bases and J by 6 bases, 11 bases remained unmatched. The length of the CDR3 is 13 residues. Germline V CDR1 and CDR2: SQVTM, ANQGSEA. The CDR3 is CSVGTTQRGEQYF. CDR3 DNA: TGCAGCGTGGGGACTACCCAAAGAGGCGAGCAGTACTTC.

This clone was recorded a few times. The chain combines TRBV9 with TRBJ1-2; 7 bases are a match to TRBD1. Looked up from germline, CDR1 is SGDLS and CDR2 is YYNGEE. The CDR3 extends over 15 amino acids. V trimming: 4 bases; J trimming: 7 bases; junction bases outside the gene matches: 13. The CDR3 coding sequence is TGTGCCAGCAGCCAAGACTCGAGTGACAGGGCTGGCTACACCTTC. Amino acid sequence: CASSQDSSDRAGYTF.

The rearrangement uses TRBV10-2 and TRBJ2-5; 11 bases match TRBD2. The V segment lost 6 bases and the J segment 5 bases; nucleotides outside the gene matches: 11. CDR3 size: 16 residues. Germline V lookup: CDR1 WSHSY, CDR2 SAAADI. As DNA, the CDR3 is TGCGCCAGCAGGGGCGCCCTGACTAGCGGGGTTGAGACCCAGTACTTC. It yields the protein CASRGALTSGVETQYF.

The rearrangement uses TRBV5-4 and TRBJ2-5, with D possibly TRBD1 on 5 matching bases. Germline assignment: CDR1 SGHNT and CDR2 YYREEE (reference sequence). Trimming removed 4 bases at V and 4 bases at J, with 17 bases between. CDR3 length equals 15 residues. CDR3 residues: CASSPDILGPETQYF. The CDR3 DNA reads TGTGCCAGCAGCCCGGATATCTTGGGGCCAGAGACCCAGTACTTC.

The chain is built from TRBV4-2 and TRBJ1-2, with 11 bases fitting TRBD1. CDR3 length: 14 amino acids. With V trimmed by 2 bases and J by 6 bases, 2 bases remained unmatched. Looked up from germline, CDR1 is LGHNA and CDR2 is YNFKEQ. CDR3: CASSQQGQGDGYTF. Written as DNA, the CDR3 is TGTGCCAGCAGCCAACAGGGACAGGGGGATGGCTACACCTTC.

The chain joins TRBV2 to TRBJ2-6; D remains unclear. Deletions cut 6 bases from V and 2 bases from J, with 14 bases between. The CDR3 runs to 16 residues. The germline gives CDR1 SNHLY, CDR2 FYNNEI. The CDR3 reads CASRSEWAPGANVLTF. As DNA, the CDR3 is TGTGCCAGCAGGTCGGAATGGGCCCCTGGGGCCAACGTCCTGACTTTC. Together with reference TRBV2 and TRBJ2-6, the CDR3 gives the full variable domain: EPEVTQTPSHQVTQMGQEVILRCVPISNHLYFYWYRQILGQKVEFLVSFYNNEISEKSEIFDDQFSVERPDGSNFTLKIRSTKLEDSAMYFCASRSEWAPGANVLTFGAGSRLTVL.

This clone showed up just a few times. This chain links TRBV18 with TRBJ2-2, with a possible D match to TRBD1 (6 bases). The CDR3 is 13 residues long. CDR1 and CDR2 (germline): KGHSH, LQKENI. V lost 6 bases and J lost 4, with 9 bases in between. The CDR3 loop reads CASSRTATGELFF. Written as DNA, the CDR3 is TGTGCCAGCTCGCGGACAGCCACCGGGGAGCTGTTTTTT.

This clone has a handful of counts. The chain recombines TRBV18 with TRBJ1-1; tentatively, D is TRBD1 (5 bases). CDR3 length: 15 residues. The V and J ends lost 4 bases and 0 bases respectively, with 12 bases between them. CDR1 is KGHSH, CDR2 LQKENI, per germline. The CDR3 DNA is TGTGCCAGCTCACGGCAGGGTGGAGTGAACACTGAAGCTTTCTTT. Protein product: CASSRQGGVNTEAFF.

The rearrangement joins TRBV2 to TRBJ1-1; unclear D gene. Per germline, CDR1 SNHLY and CDR2 FYNNEI. With 0 bases removed from V and 1 base from J, the gap between germline ends came to 9 bases. The CDR3 is made up of 15 amino acids. The CDR3 here is CASSEARRPNTEAFF. The CDR3 DNA is TGTGCCAGCAGTGAAGCGCGGCGCCCGAACACTGAAGCTTTCTTT.

This chain connects TRBV9 to TRBJ1-1, with a possible D match to TRBD1 (6 bases). Deletions cut 0 bases from V and 6 bases from J, with 15 bases between. The CDR3 sequence is 15 residues long. The V gene's germline CDR1 is SGDLS and CDR2 YYNGEE. CDR3 DNA sequence: TGTGCCAGCAGCGTAGCGACAGGACCCTGGTCTGAAGCTTTCTTT. The encoded protein is CASSVATGPWSEAFF.

The V and J genes are TRBV4-2 and TRBJ2-1; the D is unclear. CDR3 length: 12 amino acids. Trimming left V 0 bases short and J 7 bases short, with 4 bases between. Germline V gene lookup returns CDR1 LGHNA and CDR2 YNFKEQ. CDR3 protein: CASSQDRNEQFF. The CDR3 bases are TGTGCCAGCAGCCAAGATCGGAATGAGCAGTTCTTC.

The J gene is TRBJ1-2, the V gene TRBV6-5; no clear D. With 7 bases removed from V and 3 bases from J, the gap between germline ends came to 15 bases. The CDR3 has 14 residues. CDR1 is MNHEY and CDR2 is SVGAGI in the germline V gene. The CDR3 sequence: CASTPYARDYGYTF. The CDR3, as DNA: TGTGCCAGCACCCCTTATGCGAGGGACTATGGCTACACCTTC.

This clone was observed a few times. CDR3 sequence: CAWSSVAGSKDTQYF. Written as DNA, the CDR3 is TGTGCCTGGAGTTCGGTAGCGGGATCCAAAGATACGCAGTATTTT. The genes are TRBV30 and TRBJ2-3, with 8 bases identical to TRBD2. The V and J ends lost 2 bases and 5 bases, in that order; junction bases with no gene match: 9. There are 15 residues in the CDR3. Germline values: CDR1 GTSNPN, CDR2 SVGIG (reference sequence).